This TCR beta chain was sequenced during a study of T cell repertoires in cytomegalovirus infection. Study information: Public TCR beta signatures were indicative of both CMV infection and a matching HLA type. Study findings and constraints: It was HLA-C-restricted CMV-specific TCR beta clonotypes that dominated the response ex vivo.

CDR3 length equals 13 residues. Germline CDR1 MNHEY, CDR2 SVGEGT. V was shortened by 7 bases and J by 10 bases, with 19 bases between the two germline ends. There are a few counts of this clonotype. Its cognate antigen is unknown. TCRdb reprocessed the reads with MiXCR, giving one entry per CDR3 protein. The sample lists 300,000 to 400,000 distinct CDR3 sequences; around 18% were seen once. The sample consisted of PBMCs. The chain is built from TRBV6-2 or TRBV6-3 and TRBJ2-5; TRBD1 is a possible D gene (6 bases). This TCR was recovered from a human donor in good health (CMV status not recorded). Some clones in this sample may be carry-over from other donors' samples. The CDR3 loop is CASTVGQLNFQYF. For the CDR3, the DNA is TGTGCCAGCACTGTCGGACAGTTAAATTTCCAGTACTTC.